This paragraph reports one T cell receptor (beta chain). Its antigen remains unidentified. Described treatment: treatment-naive control, cytoreductive nephrectomy. Sequenced control tumors were from under 13 males and several females, median age roughly 50. This entry comes from a study of radiation and T cells in renal cell carcinoma. Study findings and constraints: Irradiated tumors had higher TCR clonality than control tumors. Irradiated tumors held more dominant CDR3 motifs than control tumors. Sampling covered only around 0.98 g of each tumor.

CDR1 SGDLS and CDR2 YYNGEE come from the germline V gene. Between the trimmed V and J ends, which lost 2 bases and 2 bases, there was a span of 8 bases. The CDR3 spans 14 residues. Method: immunoSEQ multiplex PCR; TCRdb's copy keeps in-frame clones and lacks some. The table includes more than 15,000 clones, around 63% detected once. The TCR sequence derives from a man over 45 with renal cell carcinoma. The chain employs TRBV9 and TRBJ1-5, with D tentatively TRBD1 (5 bases). The sample in question was tumor tissue, obtained from a patient whose treatment was nephrectomy without radiotherapy. CDR3 in DNA: TGTGCCAGCAGCGTTGGGGGGGGCAATCAGCCCCAGCATTTT. Amino acid sequence: CASSVGGGNQPQHF.